The next 2 T cell receptor beta chains were all read from a single sample in a study of beta chain features in type 1 diabetes. What was sequenced were expressed TCRB transcripts, since all of the isolated RNA had been reverse transcribed. TCRdb's copy holds only in-frame clones and misses some; the assay was immunoSEQ multiplex PCR. The sample records some 700,000 clones, 10% to 15% being singletons. Points from the study as a whole: For Type 1 diabetes patients, all four CD4+ subsets carried TCRB CDR3s that were moderately but significantly shorter.

Antigens for these TCRs are unknown. Sequenced sample: naive CD4+ T cells from blood. The receptors derive from a man aged 18-30 years with type 1 diabetes.

Points on this clone: This specimen includes other DNA sequences encoding the same CDR3. J is TRBJ2-3 and V is TRBV18; no definite D call. This CDR3 contains 12 residues. Per germline, CDR1 KGHSH and CDR2 LQKENI. V was pared by 3 bases and J by 3 bases, with 4 bases between. The DNA of the CDR3 is TGTGCCAGCTCACCGAATACAGATACGCAGTATTTT. Amino acid sequence: CASSPNTDTQYF.

This clone has a handful of counts. CDR3 sequence reads: CASRVTSNEKLFF. Here the CDR3 DNA reads TGTGCCAGCAGAGTCACCAGTAATGAAAAACTGTTTTTT. The rearrangement links TRBV28 to TRBJ1-4; the D is unclear. In germline, CDR1 is MDHEN, CDR2 SYDVKM. The ends were cut back, 6 bases at V and 4 bases at J, with 9 bases in the middle. The CDR3 spans 13 residues. The complete variable domain, with remaining parts taken from reference TRBV28 and TRBJ1-4, reads DVKVTQSSRYLVKRTGEKVFLECVQDMDHENMFWYRQDPGLGLRLIYFSYDVKMKEKGDIPEGYSVSREKKERFSLILESASTNQTSMYLCASRVTSNEKLFFGSGTQLSVL.